The 19 T cell receptor beta chains below come from one sample, sequenced in a study of T-cell memory formation after mild COVID-19. TCRdb re-called the 5' RACE reads with MiXCR, one entry per CDR3 protein. The sample shows about 130,000 distinct CDR3 sequences, approximately 6.3% of them seen only once. Sequenced sample: PBMCs or a T cell subset sorted from them (not recorded which). Receptor source: an adult woman who had mild COVID-19 (a few samples of this study predate the infection). Cell type and time point are not known.

Note on this clonotype: This sequence may be a read error, since a much larger clone differs from it by one base. The J gene is TRBJ2-1, the V gene TRBV20-1, with D maybe TRBD2 (6 bases). The CDR3 is 14 residues long. Germline V gives CDR1 DFQATT, CDR2 SNEGSKA (reference sequence). CDR3: CSAALGGAYTEQFF. The CDR3 region has the DNA TGCAGTGCCGCGCTTGGCGGGGCGTACACTGAGCAGTTCTTC.

Many counts were recorded for this clonotype. V gene TRBV7-9 combines with J gene TRBJ1-5; D is ambiguous. This CDR3 has 13 residues. CDR1 SEHNR and CDR2 FQNEAQ come from the germline V gene (reference sequence). V gave up 0 bases and J gave up 3 bases, with 3 bases separating them. CDR3 bases: TGTGCCAGCAGCTTAGCGGTCAATCAGCCCCAGCATTTT. Its protein is CASSLAVNQPQHF. The whole variable domain, remainder taken from reference TRBV7-9 and TRBJ1-5, is DTGVSQNPRHKITKRGQNVTFRCDPISEHNRLYWYRQTLGQGPEFLTYFQNEAQLEKSRLLSDRFSAERPKGSFSTLEIQRTEQGDSAMYLCASSLAVNQPQHFGDGTRLSIL.

This clonotype has more than one count but fewer than ten. The chain joins TRBV19 to TRBJ2-3, with D tentatively TRBD2 (6 bases). The V end lost 4 bases, the J end lost 5 bases, and 13 bases lay between the germline ends. Germline CDR1 reads LNHDA; CDR2 reads SQIVND (reference sequence). The CDR3 totals 14 residues. CDR3 in DNA: TGTGCCAGTAGTAGGGGCCTCGGGGGAGATACGCAGTATTTT. Protein: CASSRGLGGDTQYF.

This clonotype was observed a handful of times. The J gene is TRBJ1-2, the V gene TRBV6-5, with D unresolved. Trimming pared 5 bases from V and 0 bases from J, leaving 10 bases between. From germline, CDR1 is MNHEY and CDR2 SVGAGI. CDR3 length equals 14 residues. The CDR3 DNA reads as TGTGCCAGCAGTCCCGGGCGAACTAACTATGGCTACACCTTC. Translated: CASSPGRTNYGYTF.

The chain links TRBV27 to TRBJ2-3; TRBD2 aligns across 13 bases. The ends lost 2 bases at V and 0 bases at J; junction bases unmatched: 5. CDR1 MNHEY and CDR2 SMNVEV come from the germline V gene (reference sequence). The length of the CDR3 is 18 residues. CDR3 coding DNA: TGTGCCAGCAGTTTAAGGACTAGCGGGGGACTCAGCACAGATACGCAGTATTTT. Translating it yields CASSLRTSGGLSTDTQYF.

The CDR3 sequence is CASSLARTGGTQYF. CDR3 nucleotide sequence: TGTGCCAGCAGCTTAGCGCGGACAGGGGGGACCCAGTACTTC. The chain has TRBV7-9 and TRBJ2-5, with 10 nucleotides matching TRBD1. Germline assignment: CDR1 SEHNR and CDR2 FQNEAQ (reference sequence). V gave up 0 bases and J gave up 7 bases; unmatched junction bases: 2. The CDR3 loop spans 14 amino acids.

This clonotype was seen only a few times. V is TRBV7-2 and J is TRBJ1-1; 10 positions match TRBD1. V was pared by 5 bases and J by 3 bases, with 9 bases of the junction left unmatched. CDR1 is SGHTA, CDR2 FQGNSA, per germline. The CDR3 loop spans 16 amino acids. CDR3 sequence reads: CASSRPTGGRDTEAFF. The CDR3 region has the DNA TGTGCCAGCAGCCGCCCGACAGGGGGCCGCGACACTGAAGCTTTCTTT. The entire variable domain, with the rest obtained from reference TRBV7-2 and TRBJ1-1, is as follows: GAGVSQSPSNKVTEKGKDVELRCDPISGHTALYWYRQSLGQGLEFLIYFQGNSAPDKSGLPSDRFSAERTGGSVSTLTIQRTQQEDSAVYLCASSRPTGGRDTEAFFGQGTRLTVV.

V gene TRBV24-1 combines with J gene TRBJ2-3; the D is unclear. CDR3 length: 13 amino acids. The V end lost 3 bases, the J end lost 2 bases, and 5 bases lay between the germline ends. Germline values: CDR1 KGHDR, CDR2 SFDVKD. In DNA, the CDR3 is TGTGCCACCAGTGATCCATACACAGATACGCAGTATTTT. This gives the protein CATSDPYTDTQYF.

V usage is TRBV28 and J usage is TRBJ2-4, with a weak D call TRBD2 (6 bases). CDR3 size: 14 residues. Trimming took off 8 bases at V and 6 bases at J, with 17 bases between the two ends. Germline V gene data show CDR1 as MDHEN and CDR2 as SYDVKM. The CDR3 DNA is TGTGCCAGCGGTCCCCGGGAGAGTCTAAACATTCAGTACTTC. This codes for CASGPRESLNIQYF.

This clonotype has at least ten counts. The chain uses TRBV7-3 and TRBJ2-2; D is uncertain. The CDR3 consists of 14 residues. Germline V gene lookup returns CDR1 SGHTA and CDR2 FQGTGA. The germline V and J ends were trimmed by 2 bases and 1 base, with 5 bases remaining between them. The CDR3 here is CASSLVRNTGELFF. The CDR3 region has the DNA TGTGCCAGCAGCTTAGTACGGAACACCGGGGAGCTGTTTTTT. The full variable domain, with the rest looked up from reference TRBV7-3 and TRBJ2-2, is GAGVSQTPSNKVTEKGKYVELRCDPISGHTALYWYRQSLGQGPEFLIYFQGTGAADDSGLPNDRFFAVRPEGSVSTLKIQRTERGDSAVYLCASSLVRNTGELFFGEGSRLTVL.

The V gene is TRBV20-1, the J gene TRBJ2-5, with unresolved D. Trimming stripped 0 bases from V and 1 base from J, with 9 bases between. The V gene's germline CDR1 is DFQATT and CDR2 SNEGSKA (reference sequence). The CDR3 runs to 14 residues. The CDR3: CSAREIRIQETQYF. The CDR3 DNA sequence: TGCAGTGCTAGAGAGATCAGAATCCAAGAGACCCAGTACTTC.

This clonotype turned up a few times. The genes are TRBV24-1 and TRBJ2-1; tentatively, D is TRBD2 (6 bases). The CDR3 sequence is 14 residues long. Trimming stripped 4 bases from V and 0 bases from J, with 6 bases between. Germline V gene sequence: CDR1 KGHDR, CDR2 SFDVKD. CDR3 in DNA: TGTGCCACCAGTGAGGGGGGCTCCTACAATGAGCAGTTCTTC. This gives the protein CATSEGGSYNEQFF.

This clonotype was seen many times. This sequence joins TRBV6-5 and TRBJ2-1; TRBD2 aligns across 11 bases. Germline assignment: CDR1 MNHEY and CDR2 SVGAGI. V lost 1 base and J lost 3; bases outside the gene matches: 8. This CDR3 is 18 amino acids long. The CDR3 sequence is CASSYLRLAGSGYNEQFF. The DNA for the CDR3 is TGTGCCAGCAGTTACTTAAGACTAGCGGGAAGCGGCTACAATGAGCAGTTCTTC.

This clonotype showed up just a few times. This sequence joins TRBV5-1 and TRBJ1-1; D is possibly TRBD1 (5 bases). The V gene lost 4 bases and the J gene lost 8 bases, with 15 bases spanning the gap. CDR3 size: 13 residues. Germline V gene sequence: CDR1 SGHRS, CDR2 YFSETQ. CDR3 sequence: CASSPNRNQEAFF. CDR3 nucleotide sequence: TGCGCCAGCAGCCCCAACAGGAATCAGGAAGCTTTCTTT.

This clonotype was seen repeatedly, ten times or more. The CDR3 region has the DNA TGTGCCAGCAGCTTAGACAGGGTTCCCGGGGAGCTGTTTTTT. Translated, it gives CASSLDRVPGELFF. V and J are TRBV7-2 and TRBJ2-2; D may be TRBD1 (6 bases). The CDR3 runs 14 residues. V lost 1 base, J lost 6 bases, and 9 bases lay in between. Germline assignment: CDR1 SGHTA and CDR2 FQGNSA.

A few counts support this clonotype. This chain links TRBV30 with TRBJ2-7, with 9 bases that match TRBD2. Germline CDR1 reads GTSNPN; CDR2 reads SVGIG (reference sequence). The V and J ends lost 1 base and 0 bases, in that order; junction bases with no gene match: 7. CDR3 length: 16 residues. CDR3 bases: TGTGCCTGGAGTGCTATAAGACTAGCGGCCTCCTACGAGCAGTACTTC. Translating it yields CAWSAIRLAASYEQYF.

Only a few counts were recorded for this clonotype. This chain connects TRBV12-3 or TRBV12-4 to TRBJ2-1; D may be TRBD1 (6 bases). This CDR3 has 15 residues. V was shortened by 3 bases and J by 7 bases, with 16 bases between the two germline ends. This CDR3 reads CASSFVTLQGNEQFF. The CDR3 coding sequence is TGTGCCAGCAGTTTCGTGACTCTCCAGGGGAATGAGCAGTTCTTC.

This clonotype showed up just a few times. J is TRBJ1-1 and V is TRBV20-1; the D is unclear. Trimming cost V 0 bases and J 2 bases, with 19 bases left between them. The V gene's germline CDR1 is DFQATT and CDR2 SNEGSKA (reference sequence). The CDR3 loop spans 17 amino acids. CDR3 nucleotide sequence: TGCAGTGCTAGAGATTGGGCCAGGAGTGGGGTAAACACTGAAGCTTTCTTT. This gives the protein CSARDWARSGVNTEAFF.

This clonotype showed up many times. The rearrangement uses TRBV12-3 or TRBV12-4 and TRBJ1-2; D is ambiguous. The CDR3 consists of 12 residues. The germline V and J ends were trimmed by 5 bases and 8 bases, with 12 bases remaining between them. DNA for the CDR3: TGTGCCAGCAGTCCCGGGGTGGGCGGCTACACCTTC. Translated, it gives CASSPGVGGYTF.